This record looks at one T cell receptor (beta chain) sequence and its context. The record originates from a study of blood T cell repertoires in COVID-19. Produced via immunoSEQ multiplex PCR; TCRdb's table is partial and in-frame only. The repertoire has 150,000 to 200,000 clones, approximately 86% of them found once; the top ten carry 8% to 11%. The sample comprised peripheral blood. This TCR was sampled from a woman of 80 years or more with active or convalescent COVID-19.

The CDR3 loop reads CASSSWTGANYGYTF. The CDR3 DNA follows: TGTGCCAGCAGCTCGTGGACAGGGGCTAACTATGGCTACACCTTC. This chain joins TRBV5-4 and TRBJ1-2; 9 nucleotides agree with TRBD1. CDR1 and CDR2 (germline): SGHNT, YYREEE (reference sequence). Germline trimming cut 3 bases from V and 0 bases from J; bases unmatched to any gene: 3. The CDR3 contains 15 residues.